The 11 T cell receptor beta chains listed next were all sequenced from one sample in a study of cytomegalovirus exposure and HLA in healthy donors. PCR used 60 Vbeta primers and 13 Jbeta primers. Libraries were prepared by immunoSEQ multiplex PCR; TCRdb keeps only in-frame clonotypes and omits some of them. The sample holds about 160,000 clones, about 72% seen once. The sample consisted of PBMCs. These receptors all stem from a man in his sixties in good health and CMV-seronegative.

The J gene is TRBJ2-5, the V gene TRBV2, with 7 bases matching TRBD2. Germline CDR1 reads SNHLY; CDR2 reads FYNNEI. V shed 7 bases and J 1 base; nucleotides not matched to a gene: 9. CDR3 size: 15 residues. CDR3 protein: CASTSTRLAQETQYF. DNA for the CDR3: TGTGCCAGCACCTCAACAAGACTAGCCCAAGAGACCCAGTACTTC.

This rearrangement joins TRBV29-1 to TRBJ2-3; 15 bases agree with TRBD2. This CDR3 has 18 amino acids. V was clipped by 4 bases and J by 0 bases; unmatched bases: 8. From germline, CDR1 is SQVTM and CDR2 ANQGSEA. The CDR3 here is CSVGGLAGGFASTDTQYF. In nucleotides, the CDR3 is TGCAGCGTTGGGGGACTAGCGGGAGGATTCGCTAGCACAGATACGCAGTATTTT.

V and J are TRBV29-1 and TRBJ2-5; D gene unclear. V lost 4 bases and J lost 5, with 11 bases in between. Per the germline V gene, CDR1 is SQVTM and CDR2 is ANQGSEA. The length of the CDR3 is 12 residues. The CDR3, as DNA: TGCAGCGTTGTTCGATCCGAGGAGACCCAGTACTTC. Its translation: CSVVRSEETQYF.

In its sample, this clone was seen once. CDR3 loop: CASSLHMPPETQYF. The CDR3 DNA reads as TGTGCCAGCAGCTTACACATGCCGCCAGAGACCCAGTACTTC. The J gene is TRBJ2-5, the V gene TRBV7-8, with D unclear. V dropped 2 bases and J dropped 4 bases, with 11 bases sitting between them. This CDR3 region has 14 residues. CDR1 and CDR2 (germline): SGHVS, FQNEAQ.

This chain joins TRBV5-1 and TRBJ1-2, with 8 bases matching TRBD1. The CDR3 consists of 17 residues. J lost 4 bases, V lost 2 bases, and 13 bases had no gene match. The germline CDR1 and CDR2 sequences are SGHRS and YFSETQ. CDR3 DNA sequence: TGCGCCAGCAGCTTCGGTGGGCAGGGGGCGCTTAGCTATGGCTACACCTTC. Its protein is CASSFGGQGALSYGYTF. Full variable domain (rest looked up from reference TRBV5-1 and TRBJ1-2): KAGVTQTPRYLIKTRGQQVTLSCSPISGHRSVSWYQQTPGQGLQFLFEYFSETQRNKGNFPGRFSGRQFSNSRSEMNVSTLELGDSALYLCASSFGGQGALSYGYTFGSGTRLTVV.

The V gene is TRBV5-4, the J gene TRBJ2-7; 10 bases match TRBD1. This CDR3 is 15 amino acids long. Germline V gene lookup returns CDR1 SGHNT and CDR2 YYREEE (reference sequence). V was clipped by 6 bases and J by 5 bases; unmatched bases: 11. This CDR3 is CASTTGTGVTHEQYF. CDR3 nucleotide sequence: TGTGCCAGCACCACAGGGACAGGGGTGACCCACGAGCAGTACTTC. The full variable domain, completed using reference TRBV5-4 and TRBJ2-7, is ETGVTQSPTHLIKTRGQQVTLRCSSQSGHNTVSWYQQALGQGPQFIFQYYREEENGRGNFPPRFSGLQFPNYSSELNVNALELDDSALYLCASTTGTGVTHEQYFGPGTRLTVT.

The chain employs TRBV19 and TRBJ1-4, with 7 bases aligning to TRBD1. This CDR3 spans 15 amino acids. The germline CDR1 and CDR2 sequences are LNHDA and SQIVND (reference sequence). V gave up 5 bases and J gave up 4 bases; unmatched junction bases: 7. The CDR3: CASSLNRDSNEKLFF. The CDR3 DNA sequence: TGTGCCAGTAGTCTAAACCGGGACAGTAATGAAAAACTGTTTTTT.

The V call is TRBV15, the J call TRBJ2-4; perhaps TRBD2 as D (5 bases). Trimming left V 0 bases short and J 6 bases short, with 12 bases between. Looked up from germline, CDR1 is LNHNV and CDR2 is YYDKDF (reference sequence). CDR3 length equals 15 residues. The CDR3, as DNA: TGTGCCACCAGCAGAGATCGCGTCCGGGGAAACATTCAGTACTTC. Encoded protein: CATSRDRVRGNIQYF.

In its sample, this clone was seen once. J is TRBJ2-4 and V is TRBV9, with a weak D call TRBD2 (5 bases). The CDR3 contains 19 residues. The V gene lost 4 bases and the J gene lost 0 bases, with 23 bases spanning the gap. CDR1 and CDR2 (germline): SGDLS, YYNGEE. The CDR3 sequence is CASSPSPGESGGAKNIQYF. Here the CDR3 DNA reads TGTGCCAGCAGCCCCTCCCCGGGTGAGAGCGGAGGAGCCAAAAACATTCAGTACTTC.

The chain links TRBV9 to TRBJ1-2; TRBD1 might be the D (5 bases). The V gene's germline CDR1 is SGDLS and CDR2 YYNGEE. Trimming removed 4 bases from V and 1 base from J, with 11 bases in between. The CDR3 contains 14 residues. The DNA of the CDR3 is TGTGCCAGCAGCCGAAGACAGAGTAACTATGGCTACACCTTC. Translated, it gives CASSRRQSNYGYTF.

The table lists this clone with a few counts. V usage is TRBV9 and J usage is TRBJ2-5; TRBD2 might be the D (6 bases). This CDR3 has 17 amino acids. Germline V gives CDR1 SGDLS, CDR2 YYNGEE. V lost 3 bases and J lost 1, with 19 bases in between. The DNA of the CDR3 is TGTGCCAGCAGCGGAGGAGGGGCAGGAGGGTCCCAAGAGACCCAGTACTTC. This sequence encodes CASSGGGAGGSQETQYF.